This T cell receptor (beta chain) was sequenced during a study of Graves' ophthalmopathy and Graves' hyperthyroidism. Whole-study context: Hyperthyroidism counted as stable given no ophthalmopathy within 18 months of follow-up.

Amplifying from RNA transcripts, the study obtained TCR beta CDR3 regions. RT-PCR with HTBI primers came first, then second-round multiplex PCR. TCRdb called the multiplex PCR reads again in MiXCR, with one record for every CDR3 protein. This sample carries 580,000 or so distinct CDR3 sequences, less than 40% of them seen once, and the ten largest clones take about 4.1%. The V end was cut by 6 bases, the J end by 4 bases, with 12 bases between. Germline CDR1 PRHDT, CDR2 FYEKMQ (reference sequence). CDR3 length: 13 amino acids. Sequencing was carried out using peripheral blood or thyroid tissue (not recorded which). The source of this sequence is an adult man with Graves' hyperthyroidism. The chain links TRBV13 to TRBJ1-2; no reliable D call. The CDR3 is CASSSGDFYGYTF. The CDR3 nucleotides read TGTGCCAGCAGTTCGGGAGACTTCTATGGCTACACCTTC.